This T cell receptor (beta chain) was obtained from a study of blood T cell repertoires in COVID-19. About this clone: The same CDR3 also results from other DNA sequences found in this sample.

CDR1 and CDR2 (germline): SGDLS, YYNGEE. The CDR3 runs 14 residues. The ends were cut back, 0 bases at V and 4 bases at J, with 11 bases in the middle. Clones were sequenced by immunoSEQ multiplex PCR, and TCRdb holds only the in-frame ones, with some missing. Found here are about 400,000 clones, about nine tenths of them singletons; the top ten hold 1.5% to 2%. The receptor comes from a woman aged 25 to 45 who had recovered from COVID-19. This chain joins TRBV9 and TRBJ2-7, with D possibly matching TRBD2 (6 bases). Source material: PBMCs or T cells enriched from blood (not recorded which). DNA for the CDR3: TGTGCCAGCAGCGTAGGGGACTCTTCATACGAGCAGTACTTC. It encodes CASSVGDSSYEQYF.